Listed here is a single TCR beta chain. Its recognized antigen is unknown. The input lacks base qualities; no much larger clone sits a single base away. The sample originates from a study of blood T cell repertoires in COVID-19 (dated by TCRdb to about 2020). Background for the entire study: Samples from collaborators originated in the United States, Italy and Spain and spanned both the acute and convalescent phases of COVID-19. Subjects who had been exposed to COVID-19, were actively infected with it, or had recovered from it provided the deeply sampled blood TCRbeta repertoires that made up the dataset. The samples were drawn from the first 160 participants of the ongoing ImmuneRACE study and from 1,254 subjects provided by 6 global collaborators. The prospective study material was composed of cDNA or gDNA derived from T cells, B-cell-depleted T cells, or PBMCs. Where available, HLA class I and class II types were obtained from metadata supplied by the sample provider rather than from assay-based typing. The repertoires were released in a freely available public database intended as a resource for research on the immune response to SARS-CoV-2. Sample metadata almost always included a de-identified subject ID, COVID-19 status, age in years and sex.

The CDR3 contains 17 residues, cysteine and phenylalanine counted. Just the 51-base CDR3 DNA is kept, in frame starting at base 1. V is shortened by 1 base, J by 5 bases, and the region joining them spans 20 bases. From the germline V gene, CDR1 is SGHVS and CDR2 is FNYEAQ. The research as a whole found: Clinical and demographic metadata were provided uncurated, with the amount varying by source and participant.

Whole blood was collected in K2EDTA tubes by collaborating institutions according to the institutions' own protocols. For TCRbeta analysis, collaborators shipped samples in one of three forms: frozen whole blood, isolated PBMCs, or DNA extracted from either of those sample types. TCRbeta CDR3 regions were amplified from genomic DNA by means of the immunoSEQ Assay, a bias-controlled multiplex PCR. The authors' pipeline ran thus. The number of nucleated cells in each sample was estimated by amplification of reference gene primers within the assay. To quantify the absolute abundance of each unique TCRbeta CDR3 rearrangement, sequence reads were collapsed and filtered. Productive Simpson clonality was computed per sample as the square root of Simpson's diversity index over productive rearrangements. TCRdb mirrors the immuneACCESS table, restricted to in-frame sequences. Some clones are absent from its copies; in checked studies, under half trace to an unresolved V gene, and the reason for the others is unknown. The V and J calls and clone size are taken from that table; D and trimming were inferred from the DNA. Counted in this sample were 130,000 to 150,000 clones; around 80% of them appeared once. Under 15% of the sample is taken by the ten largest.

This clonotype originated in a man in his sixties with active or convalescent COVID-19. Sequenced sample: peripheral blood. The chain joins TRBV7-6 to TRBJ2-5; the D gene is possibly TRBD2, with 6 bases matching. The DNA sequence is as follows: TGTGCCAGCAGCTTAGTCGATGGCGGGGCCGGGATGGAGACCCAGTACTTC. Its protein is CASSLVDGGAGMETQYF.